The 29 T cell receptor beta chains given below trace back to one sample, sequenced in a study of PD-1 blockade in classical Hodgkin lymphoma. Sequenced by immunoSEQ multiplex PCR; TCRdb stores in-frame clones only, minus some. Of 45,000 to 60,000 clones in the sample, approximately 91% were seen once. The time point denotes: newly diagnosed, previously untreated cHL patient sample. The sequenced material came from peripheral blood mononuclear cells (PBMCs). The receptor source for this set is a human donor with classical Hodgkin lymphoma.

J is TRBJ1-3 and V is TRBV30; TRBD1 aligns across 8 bases. J lost 2 bases, V lost 6 bases, and 6 bases had no gene match. Germline CDR1 reads GTSNPN; CDR2 reads SVGIG (reference sequence). This CDR3 has 14 residues. CDR3 protein: CACSVQGAGNTIYF. In DNA, the CDR3 is TGTGCCTGTAGCGTACAGGGGGCTGGAAACACCATATATTTT.

The rearrangement uses TRBV2 and TRBJ1-1; 11 bases are a match to TRBD1. The J segment lost 3 bases and the V segment lost 4 bases, leaving 7 bases of the junction unmatched. This CDR3 region has 16 residues. Germline CDR1 and CDR2: SNHLY and FYNNEI. CDR3 nucleotide sequence: TGTGCCAGCAGTGGAACCGGGACAGGGGGGTACACTGAAGCTTTCTTT. As protein: CASSGTGTGGYTEAFF. The full variable domain, its missing parts supplied by reference TRBV2 and TRBJ1-1, is EPEVTQTPSHQVTQMGQEVILRCVPISNHLYFYWYRQILGQKVEFLVSFYNNEISEKSEIFDDQFSVERPDGSNFTLKIRSTKLEDSAMYFCASSGTGTGGYTEAFFGQGTRLTVV.

The chain uses TRBV30 and TRBJ2-3; the match to TRBD2 covers 10 bases. The germline V gene has CDR1 GTSNPN and CDR2 SVGIG (reference sequence). Losses at the gene ends were 2 bases for V and 4 bases for J; bases not matched to a gene: 3. The CDR3 runs 14 residues. The CDR3 nucleotides read TGTGCCTGGAGTACCGGGACTAGCGCAGATACGCAGTATTTT. Its protein product is CAWSTGTSADTQYF. Complete variable domain (other parts from reference TRBV30 and TRBJ2-3): SQTIHQWPATLVQPVGSPLSLECTVEGTSNPNLYWYRQAAGRGLQLLFYSVGIGQISSEVPQNLSASRPQDRQFILSSKKLLLSDSGFYLCAWSTGTSADTQYFGPGTRLTVL.

The V call is TRBV28, the J call TRBJ1-2; D is uncertain. The germline CDR1 and CDR2 sequences are MDHEN and SYDVKM. The V gene lost 6 bases and the J gene lost 4 bases, with 24 bases spanning the gap. The CDR3 is made up of 17 amino acids. The CDR3, as DNA: TGTGCCAGCAGCCGCCACCCATCCGTCGGTGGCATCTATGGCTACACCTTC. Translating gives CASSRHPSVGGIYGYTF.

Concerning this clone itself: At the DNA level, this CDR3 is encoded by other sequences in the same sample as well. CDR3 sequence (DNA): TGTGCCAGCAGTTTGGGCAGCTACGAGCAGTACTTC. This sequence encodes CASSLGSYEQYF. The chain links TRBV28 to TRBJ2-7; no firm D call. The germline V gene has CDR1 MDHEN and CDR2 SYDVKM. Trimming took 3 bases from V and 3 from J, leaving 6 bases between them. The CDR3 runs to 12 residues.

The CDR3 loop reads CASTPGAFSTDTQYF. The CDR3 DNA sequence: TGTGCCAGTACCCCGGGGGCCTTCAGCACAGATACGCAGTATTTT. V is TRBV19 and J is TRBJ2-3, with D perhaps given as TRBD1 or TRBD2 (6 bases each). The CDR3 has 15 amino acids. Trimming cost V 7 bases and J 0 bases, with 14 bases left between them. Germline CDR1 and CDR2: LNHDA and SQIVND (reference sequence).

The chain couples TRBV21-1 to TRBJ1-2; the tabulated D call, TRBD1, remains unverified against the DNA. TRBV21-1 is annotated as a pseudogene. This CDR3 spans 14 amino acids. The CDR3: CASSKLGQGKGYTF. The CDR3 coding sequence is TGTGCCAGCAGCAAGCTGGGACAGGGGAAAGGCTACACCTTC.

V gene TRBV5-5 combines with J gene TRBJ1-4, with a possible D match to TRBD1 (5 bases). The CDR3 has 15 amino acids. CDR1 SGHKS and CDR2 YYEKEE come from the germline V gene (reference sequence). V was trimmed by 6 bases and J by 0 bases, leaving 12 bases between them. The CDR3 loop reads CASTYEGATNEKLFF. The CDR3 DNA is TGTGCCAGCACCTACGAAGGGGCAACTAATGAAAAACTGTTTTTT.

The V gene is TRBV2, the J gene TRBJ2-5; 11 bases align to TRBD2. Unmatched junction bases numbered 1, after V lost 6 bases and J lost 4 bases. This CDR3 region has 13 residues. The germline gives CDR1 SNHLY, CDR2 FYNNEI. This CDR3 is CASRGTSGETQYF. The CDR3, as DNA: TGTGCCAGCAGGGGGACTAGCGGAGAGACCCAGTACTTC.

The J gene is TRBJ1-5, the V gene TRBV7-9; the D is unclear. V lost 5 bases, J lost 2 bases, and 16 bases lay in between. The CDR3 consists of 16 residues. Per the germline V gene, CDR1 is SEHNR and CDR2 is FQNEAQ (reference sequence). The CDR3 region has the DNA TGTGCCAGCAGCCCTGCCGCCCAGGACGGCAATCAGCCCCAGCATTTT. The encoded protein is CASSPAAQDGNQPQHF. Combining the CDR3 with reference TRBV7-9 and TRBJ1-5 gives the whole variable domain DTGVSQNPRHKITKRGQNVTFRCDPISEHNRLYWYRQTLGQGPEFLTYFQNEAQLEKSRLLSDRFSAERPKGSFSTLEIQRTEQGDSAMYLCASSPAAQDGNQPQHFGDGTRLSIL.

The V and J genes are TRBV30 and TRBJ1-4; D uncertain. This CDR3 is 13 amino acids long. Trimming took 2 bases from V and 7 from J, leaving 11 bases between them. Germline CDR1 is GTSNPN and CDR2 is SVGIG (reference sequence). CDR3 protein: CAWSMGSVEKLFF. The CDR3 DNA reads as TGTGCCTGGAGTATGGGCTCAGTTGAAAAACTGTTTTTT.

This chain joins TRBV9 and TRBJ1-6, with 8 bases that match TRBD1. Unmatched junction bases numbered 6, after V lost 3 bases and J lost 7 bases. The CDR3 is made up of 15 amino acids. Germline CDR1 and CDR2: SGDLS and YYNGEE. The CDR3 coding sequence is TGTGCCAGCAGCGCCCTGGACAGGGCCAATTCACCCCTCCACTTT. Protein product: CASSALDRANSPLHF.

The genes are TRBV7-9 and TRBJ1-2; weak D call: TRBD1 (5 bases). Trimming shortened V by 6 bases and J by 5 bases, and 10 bases separated the two germline ends. CDR1 is SEHNR and CDR2 is FQNEAQ in the germline V gene (reference sequence). There are 12 residues in the CDR3. Here the CDR3 reads CASSFPGYGYTF. The CDR3, as DNA: TGTGCCAGCAGTTTTCCAGGGTATGGCTACACCTTC.

The rearrangement joins TRBV5-6 to TRBJ1-1, with D perhaps TRBD1 (6 bases). V lost 1 base to trimming and J lost 0 bases, with 7 bases between them. This CDR3 contains 14 residues. Germline V gene lookup returns CDR1 SGHDT and CDR2 YYEEEE. The CDR3 DNA sequence: TGTGCCAGCAGCTTGTGGGACATGAACACTGAAGCTTTCTTT. Translation gives CASSLWDMNTEAFF. The variable domain in full, completed from reference TRBV5-6 and TRBJ1-1, reads DAGVTQSPTHLIKTRGQQVTLRCSPKSGHDTVSWYQQALGQGPQFIFQYYEEEERQRGNFPDRFSGHQFPNYSSELNVNALLLGDSALYLCASSLWDMNTEAFFGQGTRLTVV.

This clone has a handful of counts. The rearrangement uses TRBV6-1 and TRBJ2-2; D is unclear. V was trimmed by 10 bases and J by 4 bases, leaving 16 bases between them. CDR3 size: 14 residues. Germline V gene lookup returns CDR1 MNHNS and CDR2 SASEGT. The CDR3 protein is CAILPIRTTGELFF. CDR3 DNA: TGTGCCATCCTCCCTATCCGGACCACCGGGGAGCTGTTTTTT.

The chain is built from TRBV11-2 and TRBJ2-5; TRBD2 aligns across 11 bases. The trim removed 3 bases at V and 4 bases at J, leaving 4 bases unmatched. The germline gives CDR1 SGHAT, CDR2 FQNNGV. CDR3 size: 15 residues. This CDR3 is CASSFTSGSRETQYF. DNA for the CDR3: TGTGCCAGCAGCTTCACTAGCGGGAGTCGAGAGACCCAGTACTTC.

This chain uses TRBV28 with TRBJ1-1; D uncertain. The CDR3 extends over 13 amino acids. The V end lost 5 bases, the J end lost 7 bases, and 14 bases lay between the germline ends. The germline V gene encodes CDR1 MDHEN and CDR2 SYDVKM. In DNA, the CDR3 is TGTGCCAGCAGTCCCACCATACAAGTTGAAGCTTTCTTT. Its protein is CASSPTIQVEAFF.

In regard to this clone: An end of the junction does not agree with germline; a read error may underlie this. This chain links TRBV6-5 with TRBJ1-4; possible D gene TRBD1, 5 bases. The CDR3 has 14 residues. Germline CDR1 is MNHEY and CDR2 is SVGAGI. CDR3: CASSDSGPYEKLFF. The CDR3 region has the DNA TGTGCCAGCAGTGACTCGGGGCCCTATGAAAAACTGTTTTTT.

The chain is built from TRBV30 and TRBJ2-6; perhaps TRBD1 as D (6 bases). Looked up from germline, CDR1 is GTSNPN and CDR2 is SVGIG (reference sequence). The CDR3 spans 17 residues. V lost 3 bases and J lost 2, with 17 bases in between. This chain's CDR3 is CAWRLRGNLTGANVLTF. CDR3 coding DNA: TGTGCCTGGAGGCTTAGGGGGAACCTTACTGGGGCCAACGTCCTGACTTTC.

This clone was recorded only once. The chain recombines TRBV5-1 with TRBJ1-2; 8 nucleotides agree with TRBD1. Trimming cost V 4 bases and J 8 bases; bases outside gene matches: 19. This CDR3 region has 17 residues. Germline CDR1 and CDR2: SGHRS and YFSETQ. CDR3 in DNA: TGCGCCAGCAGCCGAGAACCGATGGACAGGGCCGTAGGCGGCTACACCTTC. It codes for CASSREPMDRAVGGYTF.

The gene calls are TRBV9 and TRBJ1-4; a weak D match, TRBD1 (5 bases). This CDR3 has 16 residues. The germline V gene has CDR1 SGDLS and CDR2 YYNGEE. V was cut by 2 bases and J by 0 bases, with 11 bases left in between. The CDR3 reads CASSVSVGATNEKLFF. CDR3 nucleotide sequence: TGTGCCAGCAGCGTTAGTGTGGGGGCAACTAATGAAAAACTGTTTTTT.

This clone was recorded once. The chain joins TRBV7-6 to TRBJ2-2; D is possibly TRBD2 (5 bases). Germline CDR1 and CDR2: SGHVS and FNYEAQ. The CDR3 is made up of 17 amino acids. V was cut by 1 base and J by 0 bases, with 12 bases left in between. CDR3: CASSLVGSGSNTGELFF. The CDR3 DNA follows: TGTGCCAGCAGCTTAGTAGGATCGGGGTCGAACACCGGGGAGCTGTTTTTT.

This clone was detected once. The V call is TRBV11-2, the J call TRBJ2-5; 9 nucleotides match TRBD1. J was trimmed by 4 bases and V by 5 bases; bases with no gene match: 8. From germline, CDR1 is SGHAT and CDR2 FQNNGV. The CDR3 is made up of 15 amino acids. The DNA for the CDR3 is TGTGCCAGCAGCGCCCGCACAGGGGGCGGAGAGACCCAGTACTTC. Translated, it gives CASSARTGGGETQYF.

The chain employs TRBV9 and TRBJ2-2, with 8 bases matching TRBD2. Germline V lookup: CDR1 SGDLS, CDR2 YYNGEE. The CDR3 sequence is 18 residues long. The J segment lost 1 base and the V segment lost 1 base, leaving 9 bases of the junction unmatched. The CDR3 nucleotides are TGTGCCAGCAGCGTAAATGGAGCGGGAGCGTGGAACACCGGGGAGCTGTTTTTT. Protein product: CASSVNGAGAWNTGELFF. Full variable domain (rest looked up from reference TRBV9 and TRBJ2-2): DSGVTQTPKHLITATGQRVTLRCSPRSGDLSVYWYQQSLDQGLQFLIQYYNGEERAKGNILERFSAQQFPDLHSELNLSSLELGDSALYFCASSVNGAGAWNTGELFFGEGSRLTVL.

This chain uses TRBV27 with TRBJ1-1; D call uncertain. CDR3 length: 14 residues. Germline V CDR1 and CDR2: MNHEY, SMNVEV (reference sequence). Trimming cost V 3 bases and J 0 bases, with 8 bases left between them. For the CDR3, the DNA is TGTGCCAGCAGTTTTGGGGTGATGAACACTGAAGCTTTCTTT. This translates into CASSFGVMNTEAFF.

The chain uses TRBV29-1 and TRBJ2-5; D call uncertain. The V end was cut by 6 bases, the J end by 3 bases, with 11 bases between. The germline gives CDR1 SQVTM, CDR2 ANQGSEA. The CDR3 sequence is 12 residues long. The chain's CDR3 is CSVPLSEETQYF. DNA for the CDR3: TGCAGCGTCCCCTTAAGTGAAGAGACCCAGTACTTC.

This chain links TRBV5-6 with TRBJ1-1, with TRBD1 as a possible D gene (6 bases). Per germline, CDR1 SGHDT and CDR2 YYEEEE. V dropped 1 base and J dropped 4 bases, with 11 bases sitting between them. There are 14 residues in the CDR3. The CDR3 spells CASSLNRAGTEAFF. The CDR3 DNA is TGTGCCAGCAGCTTGAACAGGGCGGGCACTGAAGCTTTCTTT.

The rearrangement uses TRBV28 and TRBJ2-7; D ambiguous. V was trimmed by 6 bases and J by 3 bases, leaving 9 bases between them. The CDR3 contains 12 residues. CDR1 and CDR2 (germline): MDHEN, SYDVKM. The CDR3 DNA is TGTGCCAGCAGACCCTCTAGCTACGAGCAGTACTTC. Residues: CASRPSSYEQYF.

The V and J genes are TRBV28 and TRBJ2-5; D possibly matches TRBD1 or TRBD2 (5 bases each). In germline, CDR1 is MDHEN, CDR2 SYDVKM. The CDR3 has 14 residues. V lost 2 bases and J 6 bases, leaving 13 bases between the germline ends. The chain's CDR3 is CASSLRGGWQTQYF. The DNA for the CDR3 is TGTGCCAGCAGTTTACGGGGCGGGTGGCAGACCCAGTACTTC.